Shown below are 21 T cell receptor beta chains from a single sample sequenced in a study of blood T cell repertoires in COVID-19 (dated by TCRdb to about 2020). The library was built by means of the immunoSEQ multiplex PCR assay. TCRdb provides this immuneACCESS table in a form limited to in-frame rearrangements. Some clones are lacking; in checked studies, under half of them reflect an unresolved V gene, and why the rest are absent is not known. The sample records almost 30,000 clones, roughly three quarters of which are singletons. Of the sample, 35% to 55% is held by the ten largest clones. Sequencing was carried out using peripheral blood. Receptors were obtained from a woman in her sixties or seventies with acute or convalescent COVID-19.

This clone was detected only once. The genes are TRBV4-1 and TRBJ2-2; 9 nucleotides match TRBD2. CDR3 length: 17 amino acids. Trimming took 4 bases from V and 2 from J; bases not matched to a gene: 8. Germline V gene sequence: CDR1 MGHRA, CDR2 YSYEKL. CDR3 in amino acids: CASSPIERGANTGELFF. Here the CDR3 DNA reads TGCGCCAGCAGCCCGATTGAGCGGGGGGCAAACACCGGGGAGCTGTTTTTT.

This chain joins TRBV6-2 or TRBV6-3 and TRBJ1-4; the match to TRBD1 covers 7 bases. The CDR3 is 15 residues long. V gave up 2 bases and J gave up 3 bases; unmatched junction bases: 3. The germline V gene encodes CDR1 MNHEY and CDR2 SVGEGT. The DNA of the CDR3 is TGTGCCAGCAGTTACAAGGGGGCGCCTAATGAAAAACTGTTTTTT. Protein: CASSYKGAPNEKLFF.

This clone is a singleton in its sample. The J gene is TRBJ1-5, the V gene TRBV28; 7 bases agree with TRBD1. The V gene's germline CDR1 is MDHEN and CDR2 SYDVKM. V shed 8 bases, J shed 0 bases, and the junction held 19 bases outside the gene matches. CDR3 size: 19 residues. CDR3 DNA sequence: TGTGCCAGCTGCCATGTCAGGATAAGGGGGCTTCATAGCAATCAGCCCCAGCATTTT. The encoded protein is CASCHVRIRGLHSNQPQHF.

In DNA, the CDR3 is TGTGCCAGCAGCTCAACAGGGGGGACTAATCCCACCGGGGAGCTGTTTTTT. Translating it yields CASSSTGGTNPTGELFF. This sequence joins TRBV7-9 and TRBJ2-2; weak D call: TRBD1 (8 bases). This CDR3 contains 17 residues. From germline, CDR1 is SEHNR and CDR2 FQNEAQ (reference sequence). V gave up 4 bases and J gave up 4 bases, with 19 bases separating them. The whole variable domain, remainder taken from reference TRBV7-9 and TRBJ2-2, is DTGVSQNPRHKITKRGQNVTFRCDPISEHNRLYWYRQTLGQGPEFLTYFQNEAQLEKSRLLSDRFSAERPKGSFSTLEIQRTEQGDSAMYLCASSSTGGTNPTGELFFGEGSRLTVL.

This clone showed up just a few times. This chain uses TRBV3-1 (or the pseudogene TRBV3-2) with TRBJ1-6; D perhaps matches TRBD1 (5 bases). CDR1 and CDR2 from the germline V gene are LGHDT and YNNKEL (reference sequence). The CDR3 is made up of 15 amino acids. Between the trimmed V and J ends, which lost 2 bases and 9 bases, there was a span of 14 bases. CDR3 bases: TGTGCCAGCAGCCAAAAAAGGGGAGGTGTTTCACCCCTCCACTTT. Protein sequence: CASSQKRGGVSPLHF.

The V call is TRBV3-1 (or the pseudogene TRBV3-2), the J call TRBJ1-1; D call uncertain. There are 13 residues in the CDR3. V was pared by 3 bases and J by 0 bases, with 5 bases between. Germline loops: CDR1 LGHDT, CDR2 YNNKEL (reference sequence). The CDR3 spells CASSHLLNTEAFF. The DNA for the CDR3 is TGTGCCAGCAGCCATCTATTGAACACTGAAGCTTTCTTT.

The chain couples TRBV21-1 to TRBJ2-5; the table's D call, TRBD1, has no DNA check behind it. TRBV21-1 is flagged as a pseudogene. CDR3 length: 18 residues. In nucleotides, the CDR3 is TGTGCCAGCAGCAAACCTTTTGCCCCGGGACAGATTCAAGAGACCCAGTACTTC. Residues: CASSKPFAPGQIQETQYF.

This clone has just a few counts. This chain connects TRBV27 to TRBJ2-3; D gene ambiguous. The CDR3 contains 14 residues. Trimming shortened V by 3 bases and J by 2 bases, and 9 bases separated the two germline ends. From germline, CDR1 is MNHEY and CDR2 SMNVEV (reference sequence). The CDR3 DNA follows: TGTGCCAGCAGTTTGTCTCTGTACACAGATACGCAGTATTTT. This gives the protein CASSLSLYTDTQYF.

The CDR3 nucleotides read TGTGCCAGCAGCTACGGGGTCGGGGGGTACGAGCAGTACTTC. Translation gives CASSYGVGGYEQYF. This rearrangement joins TRBV6-5 to TRBJ2-7, with 7 bases identical to TRBD2. CDR1 is MNHEY, CDR2 SVGAGI, per germline. This CDR3 comprises 14 residues. J lost 4 bases, V lost 6 bases, and 9 bases had no gene match.

This clone has more than one count but fewer than ten. The chain employs TRBV5-1 and TRBJ2-5; 11 bases are shared with TRBD2. The CDR3 has 15 residues. CDR1 is SGHRS, CDR2 YFSETQ, per germline. V shed 4 bases, J shed 5 bases, and the junction held 7 bases outside the gene matches. CDR3 sequence reads: CASSKLAGAGETQYF. CDR3 in DNA: TGCGCCAGCAGCAAACTAGCGGGAGCGGGGGAGACCCAGTACTTC.

The chain uses TRBV6-6 and TRBJ1-5; TRBD1 matches 8 bases. The CDR3 is made up of 15 amino acids. Per germline, CDR1 MNHNY and CDR2 SVGAGI (reference sequence). V trimming: 2 bases; J trimming: 2 bases; junction bases outside the gene matches: 2. The CDR3 sequence: CASSYPGQGNQPQHF. The CDR3 DNA reads as TGTGCCAGCAGTTACCCGGGACAGGGCAATCAGCCCCAGCATTTT.

This clone came up once. This chain connects TRBV7-8 to TRBJ1-1; D is uncertain. Germline CDR1 reads SGHVS; CDR2 reads FQNEAQ. This CDR3 has 14 amino acids. The V gene lost 1 base and the J gene lost 1 base, with 7 bases spanning the gap. The CDR3 spells CASSLEGRNTEAFF. As DNA, the CDR3 is TGTGCCAGCAGCTTAGAAGGGAGGAACACTGAAGCTTTCTTT.

This chain links TRBV14 with TRBJ2-1; 8 bases are shared with TRBD1. The CDR3 length is 16 residues. Trimming cost V 2 bases and J 2 bases; bases outside gene matches: 5. CDR1 and CDR2 (germline): SGHDN, FVKESK. The CDR3 nucleotides read TGTGCCAGCAGCCAACTCCCGACAGGGGCCTACAATGAGCAGTTCTTC. It is translated as CASSQLPTGAYNEQFF.

The chain joins TRBV4-3 to TRBJ2-5; possibly TRBD1 for D (5 bases). Trimming shortened V by 2 bases and J by 5 bases, and 15 bases separated the two germline ends. CDR3 size: 15 residues. Germline V gene sequence: CDR1 LGHNA, CDR2 YSLEER. CDR3 nucleotides: TGCGCCAGCAGCCAACGGCCAGGGTTATACGAGACCCAGTACTTC. This encodes CASSQRPGLYETQYF.

This rearrangement joins TRBV11-3 to TRBJ2-7, with D maybe TRBD2 (5 bases). Looked up from germline, CDR1 is SGHNT and CDR2 is YENEEA. The CDR3 loop spans 14 amino acids. V lost 1 base to trimming and J lost 2 bases, with 9 bases between them. The CDR3 nucleotides read TGTGCCAGCAGCTTAGGAGGGCAAACCTACGAGCAGTACTTC. Its protein is CASSLGGQTYEQYF.

V gene TRBV5-1 combines with J gene TRBJ2-7, with 9 bases identical to TRBD1. CDR1 and CDR2 (germline): SGHRS, YFSETQ. V dropped 9 bases and J dropped 5; count of bases not matched to a gene: 9. CDR3 length: 13 residues. The CDR3 sequence is CATRTGVKDEQYF. DNA for the CDR3: TGCGCCACCCGGACAGGGGTGAAGGACGAGCAGTACTTC.

The genes are TRBV2 and TRBJ1-2; D remains unclear. V was shortened by 3 bases and J by 4 bases, with 12 bases between the two germline ends. The CDR3 extends over 14 amino acids. Germline CDR1 and CDR2: SNHLY and FYNNEI. CDR3 in amino acids: CASSEGRTSYGYTF. The CDR3 bases are TGTGCCAGCAGTGAGGGGAGGACCAGCTATGGCTACACCTTC. The full variable domain, its missing parts supplied by reference TRBV2 and TRBJ1-2, is EPEVTQTPSHQVTQMGQEVILRCVPISNHLYFYWYRQILGQKVEFLVSFYNNEISEKSEIFDDQFSVERPDGSNFTLKIRSTKLEDSAMYFCASSEGRTSYGYTFGSGTRLTVV.

This chain joins TRBV9 and TRBJ2-5; D gene unclear. Trimming stripped 0 bases from V and 0 bases from J, with 9 bases between. Per germline, CDR1 SGDLS and CDR2 YYNGEE. The CDR3 is 15 amino acids. CDR3 coding DNA: TGTGCCAGCAGCGTAGTTCCCGACTACCAAGAGACCCAGTACTTC. Amino acid sequence: CASSVVPDYQETQYF.

This chain uses TRBV19 with TRBJ1-3; 9 nucleotides align to TRBD1. This CDR3 contains 17 residues. V shed 3 bases, J shed 1 base, and the junction held 7 bases outside the gene matches. From germline, CDR1 is LNHDA and CDR2 SQIVND (reference sequence). The CDR3 region is CASSIRGQGQSGNTIYF. In DNA form, the CDR3 reads TGTGCCAGTAGTATTCGCGGACAGGGGCAGTCTGGAAACACCATATATTTT.

The rearrangement joins TRBV6-5 to TRBJ1-3; weak D call: TRBD1 (6 bases). Trimming stripped 6 bases from V and 0 bases from J, with 9 bases between. The germline gives CDR1 MNHEY, CDR2 SVGAGI. The CDR3 runs to 14 residues. CDR3 nucleotide sequence: TGTGCCAGCAGGGGGACAAGCTCTGGAAACACCATATATTTT. This codes for CASRGTSSGNTIYF.

The chain is built from TRBV5-1 and TRBJ1-4, with 8 nucleotides matching TRBD1. The CDR3 is made up of 15 amino acids. V dropped 6 bases and J dropped 6; count of bases not matched to a gene: 10. Per the germline V gene, CDR1 is SGHRS and CDR2 is YFSETQ. The CDR3 sequence is CASKQQGGSDEKLFF. The CDR3 region has the DNA TGCGCCAGCAAGCAACAGGGGGGAAGTGATGAAAAACTGTTTTTT.